These 18 T cell receptor beta chains came from one sample sequenced in a study of OX40 agonist ivuxolimab in advanced cancers. Assay used: immunoSEQ multiplex PCR; TCRdb lists only in-frame clones, some missing. The repertoire has some 20,000 clones, roughly 84% of them found once; the top ten carry around 14%. Specimen: CD4+ or CD8+ T cells sorted from blood, collected in a trial of the OX40 agonist ivuxolimab. These receptors all come from an adult with an advanced solid tumor such as melanoma, head and neck, liver or kidney cancer.

Only one count was recorded for this clone. The V and J genes are TRBV18 and TRBJ2-1; TRBD1 or TRBD2 may be the D gene (5 bases each). This CDR3 contains 17 residues. Germline CDR1 reads KGHSH; CDR2 reads LQKENI. Trimming stripped 3 bases from V and 0 bases from J, with 15 bases between. CDR3 in amino acids: CASSPYLVGTSYNEQFF. DNA of the CDR3: TGTGCCAGCTCACCTTATCTGGTGGGGACCTCCTACAATGAGCAGTTCTTC. Using reference TRBV18 and TRBJ2-1 for the parts outside the CDR3, the full variable domain is NAGVMQNPRHLVRRRGQEARLRCSPMKGHSHVYWYRQLPEEGLKFMVYLQKENIIDESGMPKERFSAEFPKEGPSILRIQQVVRGDSAAYFCASSPYLVGTSYNEQFFGPGTRLTVL.

This chain connects TRBV6-6 to TRBJ1-1; 7 positions agree with TRBD1. The germline CDR1 and CDR2 sequences are MNHNY and SVGAGI (reference sequence). With 5 bases clipped from V and 9 bases from J, the junction kept 12 bases outside the gene matches. This CDR3 has 14 amino acids. The CDR3 loop is CASSAASGQTQAFF. In DNA, the CDR3 is TGTGCCAGCAGTGCCGCTTCGGGACAGACCCAAGCTTTCTTT.

DNA for the CDR3: TGCAGCGTTGAGGCTGTACCAACCAATGAGCAGTTCTTC. Protein sequence: CSVEAVPTNEQFF. V and J are TRBV29-1 and TRBJ2-1; D unclear. Trimming stripped 3 bases from V and 6 bases from J, with 12 bases between. Germline lookup yields CDR1 SQVTM and CDR2 ANQGSEA. The CDR3 extends over 13 amino acids.

This clone is a singleton in its sample. This sequence joins TRBV9 and TRBJ1-6, with 7 bases fitting TRBD1. Germline V gene data show CDR1 as SGDLS and CDR2 as YYNGEE. The CDR3 sequence is 16 residues long. The V segment lost 0 bases and the J segment 5 bases; nucleotides outside the gene matches: 5. Here the CDR3 reads CASSVARDSNNSPLHF. DNA for the CDR3: TGTGCCAGCAGCGTAGCTCGGGACAGCAATAATTCACCCCTCCACTTT.

The chain combines TRBV5-1 with TRBJ1-5; the D gene is possibly TRBD1 (5 bases). Germline CDR1 reads SGHRS; CDR2 reads YFSETQ. The CDR3 sequence is 16 residues long. V lost 4 bases to trimming and J lost 0 bases, with 14 bases between them. This CDR3 is CASSLWGGSSNQPQHF. The CDR3 nucleotides are TGCGCCAGCAGCCTTTGGGGGGGGAGTAGCAATCAGCCCCAGCATTTT.

DNA for the CDR3: TGTGCCAGCAGCTCTCAAGTACTCTACGAGCAGTACTTC. Residues: CASSSQVLYEQYF. The chain couples TRBV7-9 to TRBJ2-7; no clear D. The germline V gene encodes CDR1 SEHNR and CDR2 FQNEAQ (reference sequence). The CDR3 totals 13 residues. V gave up 4 bases and J gave up 3 bases, with 10 bases separating them. The full variable domain, its missing parts supplied by reference TRBV7-9 and TRBJ2-7, is DTGVSQNPRHKITKRGQNVTFRCDPISEHNRLYWYRQTLGQGPEFLTYFQNEAQLEKSRLLSDRFSAERPKGSFSTLEIQRTEQGDSAMYLCASSSQVLYEQYFGPGTRLTVT.

This chain connects TRBV9 to TRBJ1-2; tentative D call: TRBD1 (5 bases). The CDR3 sequence is 15 residues long. V shed 6 bases and J shed 0 bases, with 15 bases lying between them. From germline, CDR1 is SGDLS and CDR2 YYNGEE. The chain's CDR3 is CASKGQGQANYGYTF. In DNA, the CDR3 is TGTGCCAGCAAAGGCCAGGGTCAAGCTAACTATGGCTACACCTTC. Drawing the rest from reference TRBV9 and TRBJ1-2, the complete variable domain is DSGVTQTPKHLITATGQRVTLRCSPRSGDLSVYWYQQSLDQGLQFLIQYYNGEERAKGNILERFSAQQFPDLHSELNLSSLELGDSALYFCASKGQGQANYGYTFGSGTRLTVV.

CDR3 in amino acids: CASSSGGETQYF. The CDR3 nucleotides read TGTGCCAGCAGTAGCGGGGGAGAGACCCAGTACTTC. V and J are TRBV6-4 and TRBJ2-5, with 8 bases aligning to TRBD2. The germline V gene has CDR1 MRHNA and CDR2 SNTAGT. This CDR3 is built from 12 residues. The J segment lost 4 bases and the V segment lost 5 bases, leaving 0 bases of the junction unmatched.

The V and J genes are TRBV4-2 and TRBJ1-5; D remains ambiguous. Germline V gives CDR1 LGHNA, CDR2 YNFKEQ. CDR3 size: 13 residues. Trimming took 5 bases from V and 3 from J, leaving 8 bases between them. In nucleotides, the CDR3 is TGTGCCAGCAGCTCCGGCCCCAATCAGCCCCAGCATTTT. Residues: CASSSGPNQPQHF.

The chain is built from TRBV7-2 and TRBJ1-6; D gene uncertain. Germline values: CDR1 SGHTA, CDR2 FQGNSA. The CDR3 is 14 residues long. V lost 2 bases, J lost 7 bases, and 9 bases lay in between. The CDR3: CASSLTQRNSPLHF. Written as DNA, the CDR3 is TGTGCCAGCAGCTTAACCCAGAGGAATTCACCCCTCCACTTT. The entire variable domain, with the rest obtained from reference TRBV7-2 and TRBJ1-6, is as follows: GAGVSQSPSNKVTEKGKDVELRCDPISGHTALYWYRQSLGQGLEFLIYFQGNSAPDKSGLPSDRFSAERTGGSVSTLTIQRTQQEDSAVYLCASSLTQRNSPLHFGNGTRLTVT.

The chain couples TRBV27 to TRBJ2-3, with D uncertain. The V gene lost 6 bases and the J gene lost 3 bases, with 10 bases spanning the gap. Per germline, CDR1 MNHEY and CDR2 SMNVEV (reference sequence). The CDR3 runs to 13 residues. The CDR3 nucleotides read TGTGCCAGCAGCTTTTTTAGTACAGATACGCAGTATTTT. Encoded protein: CASSFFSTDTQYF.

This clone came up once. The J gene is TRBJ2-1, the V gene TRBV5-1, with D perhaps TRBD2 (5 bases). Germline V gene sequence: CDR1 SGHRS, CDR2 YFSETQ. Between the trimmed V and J ends, which lost 3 bases and 7 bases, there was a span of 14 bases. CDR3 length: 14 residues. The CDR3 DNA follows: TGCGCCAGCAGCTCATTGGGAGCAGAGAATGAGCAGTTCTTC. Protein: CASSSLGAENEQFF.

A few counts support this clone. This chain's CDR3 is CASSEGQAYEQYF. CDR3 DNA sequence: TGTGCCAGCAGCGAAGGTCAGGCCTACGAGCAGTACTTC. The chain uses TRBV11-3 and TRBJ2-7; D not resolved. The germline CDR1 and CDR2 sequences are SGHNT and YENEEA. This CDR3 contains 13 residues. The V and J ends lost 5 bases and 2 bases respectively, with 10 bases between them.

This sequence joins TRBV13 and TRBJ1-1; the D gene is possibly TRBD1 (6 bases). Germline V gives CDR1 PRHDT, CDR2 FYEKMQ (reference sequence). V gave up 5 bases and J gave up 10 bases, with 14 bases separating them. The CDR3 loop spans 12 amino acids. In DNA, the CDR3 is TGTGCCAGCAGCGGGGGGCCGAGGGTAGCTTTCTTT. Encoded protein: CASSGGPRVAFF.

Comments on this clone: A read error may produce the germline difference seen at one junction end. V is TRBV10-3 and J is TRBJ1-3, with 8 bases matching TRBD1. The germline V gene encodes CDR1 ENHRY and CDR2 SYGVKD. The CDR3 has 11 residues. DNA for the CDR3: TGTGCCATCAGTGAGTCGACAGGGGCAACTTTT. It encodes CAISESTGATF.

V usage is TRBV19 and J usage is TRBJ2-5, with D perhaps TRBD2 (5 bases). Germline CDR1 is LNHDA and CDR2 is SQIVND (reference sequence). The CDR3 has 14 amino acids. Trimming stripped 6 bases from V and 8 bases from J, with 19 bases between. The CDR3 DNA reads as TGTGCCAGTAGCCGCGGGTTACGTTGGTCCACCCAGTACTTC. This codes for CASSRGLRWSTQYF.

V usage is TRBV4-1 and J usage is TRBJ1-1, with D tentatively TRBD1 (6 bases). With 4 bases removed from V and 4 bases from J, the gap between germline ends came to 16 bases. This CDR3 has 15 amino acids. Germline loops: CDR1 MGHRA, CDR2 YSYEKL. For the CDR3, the DNA is TGCGCCAGCAGCCCGCCTGGGGGCGCGGGCACTGAAGCTTTCTTT. It codes for CASSPPGGAGTEAFF.

The V gene is TRBV4-1, the J gene TRBJ2-1; 7 bases line up with TRBD2. CDR1 MGHRA and CDR2 YSYEKL come from the germline V gene. V shed 3 bases and J 2 bases; nucleotides not matched to a gene: 7. The CDR3 loop spans 16 amino acids. The CDR3 DNA follows: TGCGCCAGCAGCCATCCGCCGGCGGGAGCCTACAATGAGCAGTTCTTC. Residues: CASSHPPAGAYNEQFF.